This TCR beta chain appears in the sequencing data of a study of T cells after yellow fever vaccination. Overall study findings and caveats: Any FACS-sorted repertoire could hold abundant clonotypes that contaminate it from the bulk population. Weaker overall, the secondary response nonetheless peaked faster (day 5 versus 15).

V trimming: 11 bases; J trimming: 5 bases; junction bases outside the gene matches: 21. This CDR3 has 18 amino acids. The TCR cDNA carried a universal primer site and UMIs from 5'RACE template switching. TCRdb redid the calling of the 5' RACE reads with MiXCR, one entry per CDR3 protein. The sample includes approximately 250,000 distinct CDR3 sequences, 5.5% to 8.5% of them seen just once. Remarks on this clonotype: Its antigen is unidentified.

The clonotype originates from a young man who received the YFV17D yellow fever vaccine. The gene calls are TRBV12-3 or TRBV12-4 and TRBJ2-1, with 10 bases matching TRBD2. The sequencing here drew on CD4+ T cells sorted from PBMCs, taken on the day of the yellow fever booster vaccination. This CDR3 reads CAFCFRSSSGSLHNEQFF. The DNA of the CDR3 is TGTGCCTTCTGTTTTCGGTCTTCTAGCGGGAGTCTCCACAATGAGCAGTTCTTC.